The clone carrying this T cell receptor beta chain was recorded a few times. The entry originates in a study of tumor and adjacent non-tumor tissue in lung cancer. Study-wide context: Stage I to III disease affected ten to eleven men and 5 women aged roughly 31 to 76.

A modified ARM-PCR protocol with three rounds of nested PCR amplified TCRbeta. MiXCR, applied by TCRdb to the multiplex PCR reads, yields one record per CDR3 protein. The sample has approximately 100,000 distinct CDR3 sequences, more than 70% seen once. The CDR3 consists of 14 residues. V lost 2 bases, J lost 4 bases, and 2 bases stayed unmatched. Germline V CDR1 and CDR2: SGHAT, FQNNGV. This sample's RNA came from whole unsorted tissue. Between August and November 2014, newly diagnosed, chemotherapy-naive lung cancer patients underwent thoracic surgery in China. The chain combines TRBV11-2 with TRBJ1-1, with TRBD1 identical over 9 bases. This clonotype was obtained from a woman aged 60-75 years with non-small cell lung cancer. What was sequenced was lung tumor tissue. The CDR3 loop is CASSLKTGGTEAFF. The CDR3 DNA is TGTGCCAGCAGCTTAAAGACAGGGGGCACTGAAGCTTTCTTT.